This record covers a single T cell receptor beta chain. The antigen remains unidentified. This CDR3 contains 14 residues. V lost 8 bases to trimming and J lost 8 bases; unmatched junction nucleotides: 9. CDR1 and CDR2 (germline): WSHSY, SAAADI. The sample belongs to a study of cytomegalovirus exposure and HLA in healthy donors. This PCR relied on a set of 60 Vbeta primers and 13 Jbeta primers. TCRdb's table, derived via immunoSEQ multiplex PCR, lists solely in-frame clones and lacks some. Found here are around 220,000 clones, approximately 83% of them singletons; the top ten hold around 1.4%. General study results and limits: Earlier results showed most TCR beta V segments being productive about 87% or about 30% of the time.

V is TRBV10-2 and J is TRBJ1-2, with TRBD1 identical over 12 bases. The TCR was taken from a girl between 5 and 17 years old in good health and CMV-seronegative. The sequenced sample consisted of PBMCs. The CDR3 sequence is CASLPGQGARGYTF. The CDR3 nucleotides read TGCGCCAGCTTGCCGGGACAGGGGGCGCGGGGCTACACCTTC.